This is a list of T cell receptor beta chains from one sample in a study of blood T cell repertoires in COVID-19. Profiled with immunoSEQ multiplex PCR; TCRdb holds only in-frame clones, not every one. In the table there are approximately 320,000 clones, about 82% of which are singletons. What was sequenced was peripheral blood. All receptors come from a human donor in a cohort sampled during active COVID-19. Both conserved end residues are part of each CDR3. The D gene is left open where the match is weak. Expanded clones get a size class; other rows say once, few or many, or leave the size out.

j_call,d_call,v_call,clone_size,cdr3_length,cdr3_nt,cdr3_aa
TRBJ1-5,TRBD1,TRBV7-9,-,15,TGTGCCAGCAGCACCGACAGGGAGATCAATCAGCCCCAGCATTTT,CASSTDREINQPQHF
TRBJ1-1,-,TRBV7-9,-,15,TGTGCCAGCAGCTTTGGACAGCTACCGAACACTGAAGCTTTCTTT,CASSFGQLPNTEAFF
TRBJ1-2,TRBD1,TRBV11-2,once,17,TGTGCCAGCAGCCGAACGACAGGGGGCTTCAACAACTATGGCTACACCTTC,CASSRTTGGFNNYGYTF
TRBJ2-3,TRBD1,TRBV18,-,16,TGTGCCAGCTCATCGAGGGACAGGGTTTGGACAGATACGCAGTATTTT,CASSSRDRVWTDTQYF
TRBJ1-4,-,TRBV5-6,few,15,TGTGCCAGCAGCTTATTCGAGGCAGGGGTGGAAAAACTGTTTTTT,CASSLFEAGVEKLFF
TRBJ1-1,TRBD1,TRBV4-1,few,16,TGCGCCAGCAGCCAAAGGACAGGCAATATGAACACTGAAGCTTTCTTT,CASSQRTGNMNTEAFF
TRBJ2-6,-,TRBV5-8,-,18,TGTGCCAGCAGCCCCGATCTCCTTCAGGGGCTTGGGGCCAACGTCCTGACTTTC,CASSPDLLQGLGANVLTF
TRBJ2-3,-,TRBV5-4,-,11,TGTGCCAGCAGCCGGGGGGATACGCAGTATTTT,CASSRGDTQYF
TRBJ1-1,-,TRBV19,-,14,TGTGCCAGTACAGGTGCCTCAGGGGCTGTTGAAGCTTTCTTT,CASTGASGAVEAFF
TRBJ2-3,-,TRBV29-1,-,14,TGCAGCGTTTGGGGGCGATCTAGCACAGATACGCAGTATTTT,CSVWGRSSTDTQYF
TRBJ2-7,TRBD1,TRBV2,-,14,TGTGCCAGCAGTAGGGACAGGACCTCGGGGCCCCAGTACTTC,CASSRDRTSGPQYF
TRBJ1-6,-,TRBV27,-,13,TGTGCCAGCAGCCGACAGTTTCATTCACCCCTCCACTTT,CASSRQFHSPLHF
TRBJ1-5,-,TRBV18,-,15,TGTGCCAGCTCAGCAGGTGGTCATGGCAATCAGCCCCAGCATTTT,CASSAGGHGNQPQHF
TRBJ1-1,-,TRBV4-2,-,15,TGTGCCAGCAGCCGTATCGACAGAATGAACACTGAAGCTTTCTTT,CASSRIDRMNTEAFF
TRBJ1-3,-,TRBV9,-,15,TGTGCCAGCAGCGTAGACAGGGCATCAGGAAACACCATATATTTT,CASSVDRASGNTIYF
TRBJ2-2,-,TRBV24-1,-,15,TGTGCCACCAGTGACTCTGGACTGAACACCGGGGAGCTGTTTTTT,CATSDSGLNTGELFF
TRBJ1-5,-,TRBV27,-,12,TGTGCCAGCAGTTCAGGGTGGCAGCCCCAGCATTTT,CASSSGWQPQHF
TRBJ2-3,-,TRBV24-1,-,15,TGTGCCACCAGTGAAACCGGGACTAGCACAGATACGCAGTATTTT,CATSETGTSTDTQYF
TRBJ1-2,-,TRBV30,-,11,TGTGCCTGGAGTTTCCAGTATGGCTACACCTTC,CAWSFQYGYTF
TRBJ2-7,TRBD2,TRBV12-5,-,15,TGTGCTAGTGGTGCCTCGACTAGCGGGGGTTACGAGCAGTACTTC,CASGASTSGGYEQYF
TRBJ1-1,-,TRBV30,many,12,TGTGCCTGGAGTTTCGGGAACACTGAAGCTTTCTTT,CAWSFGNTEAFF
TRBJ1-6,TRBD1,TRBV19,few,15,TGTGCCAGTAGTCCACAGGACAGGGGTTATGCACCCCTCCACTTT,CASSPQDRGYAPLHF
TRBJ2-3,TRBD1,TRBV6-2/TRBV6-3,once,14,TGTGCCAGCACCCCGGGACAGTTCACAGATACGCAGTATTTT,CASTPGQFTDTQYF
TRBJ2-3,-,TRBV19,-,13,TGTGCCAGTAACAGGCCCTCCACAGATACGCAGTATTTT,CASNRPSTDTQYF
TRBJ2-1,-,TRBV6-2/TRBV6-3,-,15,TGTGCCAGCAGTCACACGACAGGCTCCTACAATGAGCAGTTCTTC,CASSHTTGSYNEQFF
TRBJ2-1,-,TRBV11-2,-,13,TGTGCCAGCAGACCAGGGGTCTACAATGAGCAGTTCTTC,CASRPGVYNEQFF
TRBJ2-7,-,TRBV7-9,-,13,TGTGCCAGCAGCTTAGACAGGGCCTACGAGCAGTACTTC,CASSLDRAYEQYF
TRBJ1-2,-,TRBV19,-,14,TGTGCCAGTACTTTACCCCAAGCAGGGGATGGCTACACCTTC,CASTLPQAGDGYTF
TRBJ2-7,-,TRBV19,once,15,TGTGCCAGTAGTCCGCGATTTTACGCTAACTACGAGCAGTACTTC,CASSPRFYANYEQYF
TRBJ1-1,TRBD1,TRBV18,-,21,TGTGCCAGCTCACCAGACGGGAAGGACAGGGGGCATTCGATAATGAACACTGAAGCTTTCTTT,CASSPDGKDRGHSIMNTEAFF
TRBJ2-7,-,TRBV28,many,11,TGTGCCAGCAGTCTAGGGGGCGAGCAGTACTTC,CASSLGGEQYF
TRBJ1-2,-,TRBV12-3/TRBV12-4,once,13,TGTGCCAGCAGCTCCGACAGGCGATATGGCTACACCTTC,CASSSDRRYGYTF
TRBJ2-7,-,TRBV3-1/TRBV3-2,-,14,TGTGCCAGCAGCCTCCGGGACAACTCCTACGAGCAGTACTTC,CASSLRDNSYEQYF
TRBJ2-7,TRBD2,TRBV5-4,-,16,TGTGCCAGCAGCAAAGGACTAGCGGGGGGAGCCTACGAGCAGTACTTC,CASSKGLAGGAYEQYF
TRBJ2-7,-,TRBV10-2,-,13,TGCGCCAGCAGTGTAAGTGCGGGGTACGAGCAGTACTTC,CASSVSAGYEQYF
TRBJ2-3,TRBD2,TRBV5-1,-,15,TGCGCCAGCCGCGAACTAGCGGGGGGCGCAGATACGCAGTATTTT,CASRELAGGADTQYF
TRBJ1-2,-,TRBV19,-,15,TGTGCCAGTAGTATGACTTCGGGTACGGCCTATGGCTACACCTTC,CASSMTSGTAYGYTF
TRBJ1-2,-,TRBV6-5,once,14,TGTGCCAGCAGTTACGGTGAGGGGGACTATGGCTACACCTTC,CASSYGEGDYGYTF
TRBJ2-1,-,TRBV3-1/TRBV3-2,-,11,TGTGCCAGCCAAACCTACAATGAGCAGTTCTTC,CASQTYNEQFF
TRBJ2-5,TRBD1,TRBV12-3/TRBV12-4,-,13,TGTGCCAGCAGTTGGACAGGACAAGAGACCCAGTACTTC,CASSWTGQETQYF
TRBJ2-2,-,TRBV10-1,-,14,TGCGCCAGCAAAGGGGATGTGGACACCGGGGAGCTGTTTTTT,CASKGDVDTGELFF
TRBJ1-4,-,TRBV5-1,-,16,TGCGCCAGCAGAGGGCACAGGGATGCAACTAATGAAAAACTGTTTTTT,CASRGHRDATNEKLFF
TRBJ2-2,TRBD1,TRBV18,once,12,TGTGCCAGCTCACCCGGACAGGAGGAGCTGTTTTTT,CASSPGQEELFF
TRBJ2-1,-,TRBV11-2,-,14,TGTGCCAGCAGCTTTGGGGCAGGTGGTAATGAGCAGTTCTTC,CASSFGAGGNEQFF
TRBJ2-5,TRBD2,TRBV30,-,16,TGTGCCTGGAGCCCCGGACTAGCGGGGGATCGGGAGACCCAGTACTTC,CAWSPGLAGDRETQYF